The 4 T cell receptor beta chains listed next were all sequenced from one sample in a study of T cell responses to AZD1222 COVID-19 vaccine (dated by TCRdb to the early 2020s). Explained via the paper, the time point label denotes: baseline before first vaccination. The library relied on the immunoSEQ multiplex PCR assay. As stored in TCRdb, this immuneACCESS dataset retains in-frame rearrangements with V and J assigned. A fraction of the clones does not appear; measured against another copy, unresolved V genes explain less than half of the discrepancy, and the remainder lacks a known reason. The sample includes approximately 120,000 clones, with about 94% observed a single time. The ten largest clones add up to about 0.91% of the sample. Here the sequenced sample was peripheral blood, taken on day 0 of AZD1222 vaccination. These TCRs come from an adult in good health.

The count of this clone is one. This chain joins TRBV5-4 and TRBJ2-6; possible D gene TRBD1, 5 bases. Trimming took off 4 bases at V and 0 bases at J, with 8 bases between the two ends. The CDR3 sequence is 15 residues long. Germline V CDR1 and CDR2: SGHNT, YYREEE (reference sequence). DNA of the CDR3: TGTGCCAGCAGCCCAGACAGCTCTGGGGCCAACGTCCTGACTTTC. It encodes CASSPDSSGANVLTF.

This clone has more than one count but fewer than ten. The J gene is TRBJ1-1, the V gene TRBV6-5; D is unclear. The V end was cut by 7 bases, the J end by 1 base, with 4 bases between. Germline V gives CDR1 MNHEY, CDR2 SVGAGI. There are 11 residues in the CDR3. The CDR3, as DNA: TGTGCCAGCAAGGAGAACACTGAAGCTTTCTTT. It translates to CASKENTEAFF.

The chain joins TRBV3-1 (or the pseudogene TRBV3-2) to TRBJ1-2; D might be TRBD1 (6 bases). The CDR3 loop spans 13 amino acids. CDR1 is LGHDT, CDR2 YNNKEL, per germline (reference sequence). The V end lost 5 bases, the J end lost 6 bases, and 13 bases lay between the germline ends. CDR3 nucleotides: TGTGCCAGCAGCTACCTACAGGGTAATGGCTACACCTTC. Protein: CASSYLQGNGYTF.

V usage is TRBV27 and J usage is TRBJ1-6; TRBD1 agrees at 9 bases. The CDR3 sequence is 16 residues long. Germline CDR1 MNHEY, CDR2 SMNVEV (reference sequence). V was pared by 4 bases and J by 7 bases, with 8 bases of the junction left unmatched. The CDR3 sequence is CASSSAGTGWNSPLHF. The CDR3 nucleotides read TGTGCCAGCAGTTCAGCCGGGACAGGGTGGAATTCACCCCTCCACTTT.